This T cell receptor (beta chain) was identified during a study of blood T cell repertoires in COVID-19. Turning to the study itself: From the United States, Italy and Spain came samples of acute and convalescent COVID-19.

Here immunoSEQ multiplex PCR was the method, and the copy in TCRdb shows in-frame clones only, minus some. The sample has some 140,000 clones, roughly four fifths seen once. Seattle patients were enrolled while actively infected and followed longitudinally. The CDR3 is 13 amino acids. Germline V gene lookup returns CDR1 SGHAT and CDR2 FQNNGV. The V gene end was trimmed by 4 bases and the J gene end by 6 bases; junction bases not matched to a gene: 1. This clonotype originated in an older woman with COVID-19, enrolled during active disease. The chain couples TRBV11-2 to TRBJ1-2, with 11 nucleotides matching TRBD1. The sequenced sample consisted of peripheral blood. This CDR3 is CASSWDRGDGYTF. For the CDR3, the DNA is TGTGCCAGCAGCTGGGACAGGGGGGATGGCTACACCTTC.